This T cell receptor (beta chain) was sequenced during a study of shared clonotypes between healthy human individuals. Whole-study results and caveats: In the sorted subsets, rarefaction showed sequencing was incomplete despite large depth.

To note about this clone: Its antigen is undetermined.

The CDR3 runs to 13 residues. V gave up 5 bases and J gave up 5 bases, with 12 bases separating them. The V gene's germline CDR1 is MDHEN and CDR2 SYDVKM. Repertoires were generated with immunoSEQ multiplex PCR, while TCRdb's copy carries only in-frame clones and drops some. The top ten clones hold roughly 0.42% of a sample with about 1.5 million clones, about 98% of them seen once. The chain recombines TRBV28 with TRBJ2-5; perhaps TRBD2 as D (7 bases). The sample consisted of naive CD4+ T cells sorted from blood. Specified subset: CD45RA+ positively selected. The TCR was taken from a man younger than 45 in good health. CDR3 residues: CASSRGGAETQYF. CDR3 in DNA: TGTGCCAGCAGTAGGGGGGGAGCGGAGACCCAGTACTTC.